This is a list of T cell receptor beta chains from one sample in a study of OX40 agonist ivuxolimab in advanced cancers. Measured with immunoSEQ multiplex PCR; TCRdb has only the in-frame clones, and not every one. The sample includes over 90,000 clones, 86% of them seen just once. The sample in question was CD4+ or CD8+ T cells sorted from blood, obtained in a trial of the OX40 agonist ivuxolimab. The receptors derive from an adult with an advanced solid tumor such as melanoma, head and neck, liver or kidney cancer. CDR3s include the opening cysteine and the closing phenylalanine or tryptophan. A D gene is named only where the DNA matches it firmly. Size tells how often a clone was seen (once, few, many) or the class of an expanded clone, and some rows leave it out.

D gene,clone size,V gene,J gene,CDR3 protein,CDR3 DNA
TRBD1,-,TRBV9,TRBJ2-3,CASSLRTGSTDTQYF,TGTGCCAGCAGCCTTCGGACAGGGAGCACAGATACGCAGTATTTT
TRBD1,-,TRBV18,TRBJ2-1,CASSLRPDRAGYNEQFF,TGTGCCAGCTCACTTAGACCCGACAGGGCCGGCTACAATGAGCAGTTCTTC
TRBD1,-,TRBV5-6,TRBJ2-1,CASILRRDSYYNEQFF,TGTGCCAGCATCCTTAGAAGGGACAGTTATTACAATGAGCAGTTCTTC
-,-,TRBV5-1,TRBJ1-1,CASTVAQGRTEAFF,TGCGCCAGCACCGTGGCGCAGGGAAGGACTGAAGCTTTCTTT
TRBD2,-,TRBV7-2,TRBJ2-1,CASSPSGRETYNEQFF,TGTGCCAGCAGCCCCAGCGGGAGGGAAACCTACAATGAGCAGTTCTTC
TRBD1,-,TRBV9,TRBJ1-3,CASSARGAGGGNTIYF,TGTGCCAGCAGCGCCCGTGGGGCAGGGGGTGGAAACACCATATATTTT
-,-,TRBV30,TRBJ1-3,CAWRGTAGNTIYF,TGTGCCTGGAGGGGGACCGCTGGAAACACCATATATTTT
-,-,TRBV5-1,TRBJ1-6,CASSLGENSPLHF,TGCGCCAGCAGCTTGGGGGAGAATTCACCCCTCCACTTT
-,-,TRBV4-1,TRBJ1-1,CASSQPGRDTEAFF,TGCGCCAGCAGCCAACCGGGTCGCGACACTGAAGCTTTCTTT
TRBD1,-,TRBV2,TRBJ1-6,CASRDRGGNSPLHF,TGTGCCAGCAGAGACAGGGGGGGTAATTCACCCCTCCACTTT
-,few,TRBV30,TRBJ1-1,CAWIRGWTEAFF,TGTGCCTGGATACGGGGTTGGACTGAAGCTTTCTTT
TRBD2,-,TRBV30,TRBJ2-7,CAWEEGLAEYYEQYF,TGTGCCTGGGAGGAAGGACTAGCGGAGTACTACGAGCAGTACTTC
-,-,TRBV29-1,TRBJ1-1,CSVEGHRNTEAFF,TGCAGCGTTGAGGGACATAGGAACACTGAAGCTTTCTTT
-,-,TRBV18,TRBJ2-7,CASTTSTGKGPYEQYF,TGTGCCAGCACAACCTCAACAGGGAAGGGTCCCTACGAGCAGTACTTC
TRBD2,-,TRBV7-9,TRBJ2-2,CASSPGLENTGELFF,TGTGCCAGCAGCCCCGGACTAGAGAACACCGGGGAGCTGTTTTTT
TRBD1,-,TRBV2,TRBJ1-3,CASGRTGTGNTIYF,TGTGCCAGCGGGAGGACAGGGACTGGAAACACCATATATTTT
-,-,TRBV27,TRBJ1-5,CASSKFYSLNQPQHF,TGTGCCAGCTCCAAATTCTACAGCCTCAATCAGCCCCAGCATTTT
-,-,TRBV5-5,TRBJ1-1,CASSLEQAYTEAFF,TGTGCCAGCAGCTTGGAGCAGGCCTACACTGAAGCTTTCTTT
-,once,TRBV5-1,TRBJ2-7,CASSLGDVSYEQYF,TGCGCCAGCAGCTTAGGAGATGTTTCCTACGAGCAGTACTTC
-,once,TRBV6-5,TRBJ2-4,CASSYMSDGENIQYF,TGTGCCAGCAGTTACATGTCCGACGGGGAAAACATTCAGTACTTC
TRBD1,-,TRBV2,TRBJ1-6,CASAWTGVNSPLHF,TGTGCCAGCGCTTGGACAGGAGTGAATTCACCCCTCCACTTT
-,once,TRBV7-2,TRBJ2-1,CASSLGLGEQFF,TGTGCCAGCAGCTTAGGACTAGGGGAGCAGTTCTTC
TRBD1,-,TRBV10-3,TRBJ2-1,CAIRPGQGAGNEQFF,TGTGCCATCAGACCAGGACAGGGGGCTGGCAATGAGCAGTTCTTC
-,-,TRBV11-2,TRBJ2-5,CASSLRQPKQETQYF,TGTGCCAGCAGCTTAAGGCAGCCCAAACAAGAGACCCAGTACTTC
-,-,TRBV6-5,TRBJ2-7,CASNPFPLSYEQYF,TGTGCCAGCAATCCCTTCCCTCTATCCTACGAGCAGTACTTC
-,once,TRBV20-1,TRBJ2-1,CSRSFNNEQFF,TGCAGTAGAAGTTTTAACAATGAGCAGTTCTTC
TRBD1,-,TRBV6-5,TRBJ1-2,CASSYLDRGLGGYTF,TGTGCCAGCAGTTACCTGGACAGGGGTTTAGGTGGCTACACCTTC
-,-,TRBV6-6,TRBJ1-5,CASSFRSSNQPQHF,TGTGCCAGCAGTTTCAGAAGTAGCAATCAGCCCCAGCATTTT
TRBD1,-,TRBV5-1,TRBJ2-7,CASSSDRGHREQYF,TGCGCCAGCAGCTCGGACAGGGGGCATAGGGAGCAGTACTTC
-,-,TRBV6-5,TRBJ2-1,CAREVWADEQFF,TGTGCCAGAGAGGTCTGGGCGGATGAGCAGTTCTTC
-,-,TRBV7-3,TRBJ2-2,CASSITGTANTGELFF,TGTGCCAGCAGCATCACCGGGACGGCGAACACCGGGGAGCTGTTTTTT
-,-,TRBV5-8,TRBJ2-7,CASSLAGGNSYEQYF,TGTGCCAGCAGCTTGGCCGGCGGCAACTCCTACGAGCAGTACTTC
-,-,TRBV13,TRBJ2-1,CASSLGMGLATGNEQFF,TGTGCCAGCAGCTTGGGGATGGGGCTAGCGACGGGCAATGAGCAGTTCTTC
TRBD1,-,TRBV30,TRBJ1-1,CAWSISGGTAEAFF,TGTGCCTGGAGTATATCAGGGGGCACGGCTGAAGCTTTCTTT
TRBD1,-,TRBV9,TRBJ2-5,CASSVATRGETQYF,TGTGCCAGCAGCGTAGCTACCAGGGGGGAGACCCAGTACTTC
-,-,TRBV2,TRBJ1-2,CASSESRDGYTF,TGTGCCAGCAGTGAATCGAGGGATGGCTACACCTTC
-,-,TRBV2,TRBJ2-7,CASSSSRSSYEQYF,TGTGCCAGCAGTAGTAGCCGTAGCTCCTACGAGCAGTACTTC
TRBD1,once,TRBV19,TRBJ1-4,CASSIGDRGVNEKLFF,TGTGCCAGTAGTATAGGGGACAGGGGAGTTAATGAAAAACTGTTTTTT
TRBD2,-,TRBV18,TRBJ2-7,CASSPNGGAYEQYF,TGTGCCAGCTCACCGAACGGGGGGGCCTACGAGCAGTACTTC
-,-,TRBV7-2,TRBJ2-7,CASSLALFDGTEDYEQYF,TGTGCCAGCAGCTTAGCTTTGTTCGATGGAACAGAGGACTACGAGCAGTACTTC
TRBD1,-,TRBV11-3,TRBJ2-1,CASSLAATGGSYNEQFF,TGTGCCAGCAGCTTAGCGGCGACAGGGGGCTCCTACAATGAGCAGTTCTTC
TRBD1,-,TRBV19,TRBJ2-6,CASRMNRGFFSGANVLTF,TGTGCCAGTCGTATGAACAGGGGTTTTTTCTCTGGGGCCAACGTCCTGACTTTC